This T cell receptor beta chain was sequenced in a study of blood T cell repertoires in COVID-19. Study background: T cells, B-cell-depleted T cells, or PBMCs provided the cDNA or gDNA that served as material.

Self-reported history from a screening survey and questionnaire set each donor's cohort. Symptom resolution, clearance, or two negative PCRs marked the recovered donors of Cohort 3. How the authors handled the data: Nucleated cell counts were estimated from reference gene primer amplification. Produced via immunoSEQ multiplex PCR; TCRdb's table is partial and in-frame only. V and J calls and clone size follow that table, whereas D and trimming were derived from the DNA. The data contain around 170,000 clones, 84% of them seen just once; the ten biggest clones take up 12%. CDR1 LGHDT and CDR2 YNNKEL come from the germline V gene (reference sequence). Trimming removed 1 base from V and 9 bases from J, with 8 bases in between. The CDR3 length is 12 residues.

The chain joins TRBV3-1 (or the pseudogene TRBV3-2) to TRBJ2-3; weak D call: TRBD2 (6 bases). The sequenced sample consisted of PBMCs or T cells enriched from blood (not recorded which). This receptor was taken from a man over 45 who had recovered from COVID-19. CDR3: CASSQAGGTQYF. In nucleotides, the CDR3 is TGTGCCAGCAGCCAAGCTGGGGGGACGCAGTATTTT.